Listed here are 27 T cell receptor beta chains from one sample, sequenced in a study of blood T cell repertoires in COVID-19. Assay used: immunoSEQ multiplex PCR; TCRdb lists only in-frame clones, some missing. The sample yields some 62,000 clones, 78% seen once. Source material: peripheral blood. These receptors were taken from a man aged 55 to 70 with COVID-19, enrolled during active disease.

The chain uses TRBV7-2 and TRBJ2-5; D is perhaps TRBD1 (6 bases). Germline CDR1 is SGHTA and CDR2 is FQGNSA. CDR3 length: 15 residues. Trimming took off 3 bases at V and 3 bases at J, with 14 bases between the two ends. The CDR3 loop reads CASSFYSDRKETQYF. CDR3 coding DNA: TGTGCCAGCAGCTTCTACTCAGACAGGAAAGAGACCCAGTACTTC.

The rearrangement uses TRBV10-3 and TRBJ2-1; D is undetermined. CDR1 ENHRY and CDR2 SYGVKD come from the germline V gene. Trimming took off 6 bases at V and 5 bases at J, with 8 bases between the two ends. The CDR3 spans 12 residues. The CDR3 nucleotides are TGTGCCATCAGGGCGACAAACAATGAGCAGTTCTTC. Protein sequence: CAIRATNNEQFF.

The chain carries TRBV2 and TRBJ1-5, with unresolved D. The germline V and J ends were trimmed by 3 bases and 6 bases, with 6 bases remaining between them. The CDR3 spans 12 residues. CDR1 and CDR2 from the germline V gene are SNHLY and FYNNEI. CDR3 sequence (DNA): TGTGCCAGCAGTGATTTAGCTCAGCCCCAGCATTTT. This translates into CASSDLAQPQHF.

The rearrangement joins TRBV2 to TRBJ2-1, with 11 bases fitting TRBD1. J lost 8 bases, V lost 6 bases, and 9 bases had no gene match. Germline V gene lookup returns CDR1 SNHLY and CDR2 FYNNEI. The CDR3 consists of 15 residues. CDR3 amino acids: CASRTGTGGFDEQFF. The CDR3 coding sequence is TGTGCCAGCAGAACCGGGACAGGGGGTTTCGATGAGCAGTTCTTC.

The V call is TRBV7-2, the J call TRBJ1-3; TRBD1 is a possible D gene (6 bases). CDR3 size: 14 residues. Germline CDR1 reads SGHTA; CDR2 reads FQGNSA. V dropped 6 bases and J dropped 4 bases, with 13 bases sitting between them. The CDR3, as DNA: TGTGCCAGCAGGGCGGGGGGGCGCGGAAACACCATATATTTT. It is translated as CASRAGGRGNTIYF.

This chain connects TRBV9 to TRBJ2-7; TRBD2 aligns across 8 bases. The CDR3 consists of 14 residues. In germline, CDR1 is SGDLS, CDR2 YYNGEE. Unmatched junction bases numbered 6, after V lost 3 bases and J lost 4 bases. Here the CDR3 DNA reads TGTGCCAGCAGCGAGGCGCCTAGCGGGTACGAGCAGTACTTC. This encodes CASSEAPSGYEQYF.

V gene TRBV11-2 combines with J gene TRBJ2-7; no clear D gene. The CDR3 loop spans 13 amino acids. V dropped 2 bases and J dropped 4 bases, with 9 bases sitting between them. The germline V gene encodes CDR1 SGHAT and CDR2 FQNNGV. For the CDR3, the DNA is TGTGCCAGCAGCTTAACCCCTGAGTACGAGCAGTACTTC. Encoded protein: CASSLTPEYEQYF.

The rearrangement links TRBV20-1 to TRBJ2-7; weak D call: TRBD2 (6 bases). V dropped 1 base and J dropped 5 bases, with 6 bases sitting between them. Germline loops: CDR1 DFQATT, CDR2 SNEGSKA (reference sequence). This CDR3 has 11 amino acids. CDR3 in amino acids: CSARASDEQYF. DNA for the CDR3: TGCAGTGCTAGAGCTAGCGACGAGCAGTACTTC.

The chain uses TRBV5-1 and TRBJ1-2, with D perhaps matching TRBD1 (6 bases). The CDR3 extends over 13 amino acids. From germline, CDR1 is SGHRS and CDR2 YFSETQ. The germline V and J ends were trimmed by 2 bases and 6 bases, with 11 bases remaining between them. The CDR3 DNA follows: TGCGCCAGCAGCTTACAGGGAGGGGATGGCTACACCTTC. Its protein is CASSLQGGDGYTF.

The chain links TRBV19 to TRBJ1-4; 9 nucleotides match TRBD1. The CDR3 length is 14 residues. Germline CDR1 LNHDA, CDR2 SQIVND (reference sequence). Losses at the gene ends were 7 bases for V and 8 bases for J; bases not matched to a gene: 8. This chain's CDR3 is CASTWGTGHEKLFF. CDR3 bases: TGTGCCAGTACTTGGGGGACAGGGCACGAAAAACTGTTTTTT.

The chain is built from TRBV11-2 and TRBJ1-1; 8 nucleotides line up with TRBD1. V lost 4 bases to trimming and J lost 7 bases; unmatched junction nucleotides: 11. From germline, CDR1 is SGHAT and CDR2 FQNNGV. The CDR3 runs 15 residues. The CDR3 loop reads CASSSTMGQEVEAFF. Written as DNA, the CDR3 is TGTGCCAGCAGCTCTACCATGGGACAGGAAGTTGAAGCTTTCTTT.

The chain has TRBV21-1 and TRBJ2-6; TRBD1, the D gene given by the table, was not confirmed from the DNA. TRBV21-1 is noted as a pseudogene. The CDR3 has 16 residues. The DNA of the CDR3 is TGTGCCAGCAGCAAAGAAGGGGGACCTGGGGCCAACGTCCTGACTTTC. Translation: CASSKEGGPGANVLTF.

This sequence joins TRBV30 and TRBJ2-3; 7 nucleotides agree with TRBD2. The CDR3 covers 14 residues. The V segment lost 2 bases and the J segment 4 bases; nucleotides outside the gene matches: 6. The germline gives CDR1 GTSNPN, CDR2 SVGIG (reference sequence). CDR3 sequence reads: CAWSWGGGADTQYF. The DNA for the CDR3 is TGTGCCTGGAGTTGGGGTGGGGGGGCAGATACGCAGTATTTT.

The V and J genes are TRBV9 and TRBJ2-7; 9 nucleotides line up with TRBD1. From germline, CDR1 is SGDLS and CDR2 YYNGEE. The CDR3 sequence is 18 residues long. J lost 5 bases, V lost 1 base, and 16 bases had no gene match. DNA for the CDR3: TGTGCCAGCAGCGTACACCCCTCACCGGGACAGGGAGACCACGAGCAGTACTTC. Its translation: CASSVHPSPGQGDHEQYF.

This chain links TRBV10-3 with TRBJ1-2, with 7 bases aligning to TRBD1. CDR1 ENHRY and CDR2 SYGVKD come from the germline V gene. This CDR3 has 15 amino acids. Losses at the gene ends were 2 bases for V and 2 bases for J; bases not matched to a gene: 5. The CDR3 region has the DNA TGTGCCATCAGTGAGGGCAGGGGACAGAACTATGGCTACACCTTC. Protein product: CAISEGRGQNYGYTF.

The chain employs TRBV5-1 and TRBJ2-2; possibly TRBD2 for D (5 bases). V was pared by 4 bases and J by 7 bases, with 17 bases between. CDR1 and CDR2 (germline): SGHRS, YFSETQ. This CDR3 has 15 residues. This CDR3 is CASSVTEVPHGELFF. CDR3 DNA sequence: TGCGCCAGCAGCGTGACGGAGGTTCCCCACGGGGAGCTGTTTTTT.

The chain is built from TRBV4-1 and TRBJ1-4; a possible D gene is TRBD1 (6 bases). Trimming cost V 1 base and J 8 bases, with 23 bases left between them. The germline V gene has CDR1 MGHRA and CDR2 YSYEKL. The CDR3 runs 18 residues. The CDR3 DNA follows: TGCGCCAGCAGCCAAGCCCCTCTACTACAGGGAAGGAAGGAAAAACTGTTTTTT. Amino acid sequence: CASSQAPLLQGRKEKLFF.

The chain has TRBV4-1 and TRBJ1-2, with a weak D call TRBD1 (6 bases). Germline CDR1 is MGHRA and CDR2 is YSYEKL. The germline V and J ends were trimmed by 2 bases and 6 bases, with 13 bases remaining between them. The length of the CDR3 is 14 residues. The CDR3 DNA reads TGCGCCAGCAGCCAATCGGACAGACCCGATGGCTACACCTTC. Encoded protein: CASSQSDRPDGYTF.

The chain is built from TRBV6-5 and TRBJ2-3; D is possibly TRBD1 (5 bases). The germline gives CDR1 MNHEY, CDR2 SVGAGI. V lost 0 bases and J 6 bases, leaving 7 bases between the germline ends. This CDR3 spans 13 amino acids. The CDR3 loop reads CASSYSQEDTQYF. CDR3 in DNA: TGTGCCAGCAGTTACTCACAGGAGGATACGCAGTATTTT.

The chain joins TRBV2 to TRBJ2-7; 8 bases agree with TRBD2. CDR3 length: 14 residues. Germline V gives CDR1 SNHLY, CDR2 FYNNEI. The V and J ends lost 5 bases and 6 bases, in that order; junction bases with no gene match: 9. In DNA, the CDR3 is TGTGCCAGCAGTCCCGGGACTAGTCTTAGCGAGCAGTACTTC. Protein: CASSPGTSLSEQYF.

The V gene is TRBV3-1 (or the pseudogene TRBV3-2), the J gene TRBJ1-1; 7 bases match TRBD1. The CDR3 is made up of 14 amino acids. Per the germline V gene, CDR1 is LGHDT and CDR2 is YNNKEL (reference sequence). Germline trimming cut 2 bases from V and 6 bases from J; bases unmatched to any gene: 6. The CDR3 spells CASSQHRGLAEAFF. The CDR3 bases are TGTGCCAGCAGCCAACACAGGGGTCTCGCTGAAGCTTTCTTT.

The chain couples TRBV5-1 to TRBJ1-4; maybe TRBD1 (5 bases). The CDR3 covers 15 residues. Between the trimmed V and J ends, which lost 0 bases and 3 bases, there was a span of 9 bases. Germline loops: CDR1 SGHRS, CDR2 YFSETQ. The CDR3 loop is CASSLVGGSNEKLFF. The DNA of the CDR3 is TGCGCCAGCAGCTTGGTCGGGGGTTCTAATGAAAAACTGTTTTTT.

This clone was counted between two and nine times. The chain uses TRBV13 and TRBJ2-5; 10 bases are shared with TRBD1. V lost 6 bases and J lost 4; bases outside the gene matches: 8. Germline CDR1 reads PRHDT; CDR2 reads FYEKMQ (reference sequence). This CDR3 spans 15 amino acids. Written as DNA, the CDR3 is TGTGCCAGCAGTACAAGGGGGACAGGGGTAGAGACCCAGTACTTC. Its protein is CASSTRGTGVETQYF.

V gene TRBV19 combines with J gene TRBJ2-3; D perhaps matches TRBD1 (6 bases). Germline V gives CDR1 LNHDA, CDR2 SQIVND (reference sequence). V was pared by 5 bases and J by 0 bases, with 18 bases between. This CDR3 is built from 17 residues. CDR3 in amino acids: CASSSRDKGSSTDTQYF. Written as DNA, the CDR3 is TGTGCCAGTAGTTCGAGGGACAAGGGTTCTAGCACAGATACGCAGTATTTT.

This chain joins TRBV29-1 and TRBJ1-1, with D perhaps matching TRBD1 (6 bases). The CDR3 is 11 amino acids. The germline V gene encodes CDR1 SQVTM and CDR2 ANQGSEA. V was pared by 4 bases and J by 8 bases, with 11 bases between. In DNA, the CDR3 is TGCAGCGTTGGGGGGCAAAGGGAAGCTTTCTTT. This translates into CSVGGQREAFF. The full variable domain, in which reference TRBV29-1 and TRBJ1-1 provide the parts outside the CDR3, is SAVISQKPSRDICQRGTSLTIQCQVDSQVTMMFWYRQQPGQSLTLIATANQGSEATYESGFVIDKFPISRPNLTFSTLTVSNMSPEDSSIYLCSVGGQREAFFGQGTRLTVV.

There are a few counts of this clone. The chain is built from TRBV21-1 and TRBJ2-3; the table calls TRBD2, which could not be checked here. TRBV21-1 is reported as a pseudogene. This CDR3 comprises 13 residues. The CDR3 nucleotides are TGTGCCAGCAGCAAGAGGATCACCCATACGCAGTATTTT. Its protein product is CASSKRITHTQYF.

V and J are TRBV29-1 and TRBJ1-2, with 7 bases aligning to TRBD1. CDR1 SQVTM and CDR2 ANQGSEA come from the germline V gene. With 6 bases clipped from V and 4 bases from J, the junction kept 5 bases outside the gene matches. This CDR3 is 12 amino acids long. In DNA, the CDR3 is TGCAGCGTAAAGACAGGGACCTATGGCTACACCTTC. Translation: CSVKTGTYGYTF.